The 17 T cell receptor beta chains in this list originate from one sample, sequenced in a study of blood T cell repertoires in COVID-19. Method: immunoSEQ multiplex PCR; TCRdb's copy keeps in-frame clones and lacks some. The table has under 250,000 clones, more than 70% seen once. Sequenced material: peripheral blood. Every receptor here comes from an elderly man with acute or convalescent COVID-19.

The chain has TRBV6-4 and TRBJ2-7; 7 bases are a match to TRBD1. CDR1 MRHNA and CDR2 SNTAGT come from the germline V gene. V shed 0 bases and J 1 base; nucleotides not matched to a gene: 6. The CDR3 extends over 16 amino acids. The CDR3 loop is CASSDSGDSSSYEQYF. The CDR3 bases are TGTGCCAGCAGTGACTCGGGGGACAGCTCTTCCTACGAGCAGTACTTC.

The J gene is TRBJ2-3, the V gene TRBV7-2; 7 bases line up with TRBD2. The CDR3 is 15 residues long. The germline gives CDR1 SGHTA, CDR2 FQGNSA. V gave up 4 bases and J gave up 1 base; unmatched junction bases: 5. CDR3 region: CASSSMGGGTDTQYF. The CDR3 DNA sequence: TGTGCCAGCAGCTCCATGGGGGGGGGCACAGATACGCAGTATTTT. Full variable domain (missing parts from reference TRBV7-2 and TRBJ2-3): GAGVSQSPSNKVTEKGKDVELRCDPISGHTALYWYRQSLGQGLEFLIYFQGNSAPDKSGLPSDRFSAERTGGSVSTLTIQRTQQEDSAVYLCASSSMGGGTDTQYFGPGTRLTVL.

Comment on this clone: This sample also contains other DNA sequences that code for the same CDR3. V and J are TRBV3-1 (or the pseudogene TRBV3-2) and TRBJ1-1, with D possibly matching TRBD1 (6 bases). The germline CDR1 and CDR2 sequences are LGHDT and YNNKEL (reference sequence). Deletions cut 4 bases from V and 0 bases from J, with 9 bases between. This CDR3 is 14 amino acids long. The CDR3 DNA sequence: TGTGCCAGCAGCCCCGGACAGTTGAACACTGAAGCTTTCTTT. Protein: CASSPGQLNTEAFF.

V usage is TRBV4-3 and J usage is TRBJ2-1; perhaps TRBD2 as D (5 bases). Looked up from germline, CDR1 is LGHNA and CDR2 is YSLEER. V lost 0 bases and J lost 8, with 11 bases in between. This CDR3 is 14 amino acids long. CDR3 bases: TGCGCCAGCAGCCAAGAGGGCCGGGGATATGAGCAGTTCTTC. As protein: CASSQEGRGYEQFF.

This clone was detected only a few times. The gene calls are TRBV5-1 and TRBJ2-7, with D uncertain. V dropped 3 bases and J dropped 7 bases, with 26 bases sitting between them. The CDR3 spans 17 residues. CDR1 is SGHRS and CDR2 is YFSETQ in the germline V gene. In DNA form, the CDR3 reads TGCGCCAGCAGCTCGGGTATATCGATTCCCAGACCTGGGGAGCAGTACTTC. Its protein is CASSSGISIPRPGEQYF. Together with reference TRBV5-1 and TRBJ2-7, the CDR3 gives the full variable domain: KAGVTQTPRYLIKTRGQQVTLSCSPISGHRSVSWYQQTPGQGLQFLFEYFSETQRNKGNFPGRFSGRQFSNSRSEMNVSTLELGDSALYLCASSSGISIPRPGEQYFGPGTRLTVT.

V gene TRBV18 combines with J gene TRBJ1-5; 8 bases are a match to TRBD1. The better agreement between TRBJ2-3 and the DNA end casts doubt on the J call. CDR1 is KGHSH, CDR2 LQKENI, per germline. The CDR3 has 15 amino acids. The CDR3 DNA reads TGTGCCAGCTCACCACCGCAGGGGGCCGGGCAGCCCCAGTATTTT. The encoded protein is CASSPPQGAGQPQYF.

V gene TRBV7-3 combines with J gene TRBJ1-5, with TRBD1 matching 8 bases. The CDR3 is made up of 19 amino acids. J was trimmed by 0 bases and V by 2 bases; bases with no gene match: 12. The V gene's germline CDR1 is SGHTA and CDR2 FQGTGA. CDR3 sequence reads: CASSLGDRRSSLSNQPQHF. DNA of the CDR3: TGTGCCAGCAGCTTAGGGGACAGGCGGTCGTCCCTTAGCAATCAGCCCCAGCATTTT.

This rearrangement joins TRBV19 to TRBJ2-1, with 10 bases fitting TRBD1. From germline, CDR1 is LNHDA and CDR2 SQIVND (reference sequence). The trim removed 10 bases at V and 7 bases at J, leaving 10 bases unmatched. The CDR3 is 14 residues long. The CDR3 bases are TGTGCCATTTCGCCGGGACAGGGGCCTAATGAGCAGTTCTTC. Translation gives CAISPGQGPNEQFF.

V and J are TRBV7-8 and TRBJ1-6, with 8 nucleotides matching TRBD1. CDR1 is SGHVS and CDR2 is FQNEAQ in the germline V gene. V was pared by 5 bases and J by 7 bases, with 10 bases of the junction left unmatched. CDR3 length equals 16 residues. The CDR3 DNA sequence: TGTGCCAGCAGCCCGAGGGGCGACAGGGGAAATTCACCCCTCCACTTT. It codes for CASSPRGDRGNSPLHF.

This rearrangement joins TRBV7-8 to TRBJ1-2, with D possibly TRBD1 on 5 matching bases. Germline V gene sequence: CDR1 SGHVS, CDR2 FQNEAQ. Deletions cut 1 base from V and 5 bases from J, with 11 bases between. This CDR3 has 14 amino acids. The CDR3 region is CASSLGRGQYGYTF. The CDR3 DNA reads as TGTGCCAGCAGCTTAGGAAGGGGCCAATATGGCTACACCTTC. Full variable domain (rest looked up from reference TRBV7-8 and TRBJ1-2): GAGVSQSPRYKVAKRGQDVALRCDPISGHVSLFWYQQALGQGPEFLTYFQNEAQLDKSGLPSDRFFAERPEGSVSTLKIQRTQQEDSAVYLCASSLGRGQYGYTFGSGTRLTVV.

The chain carries TRBV11-3 and TRBJ2-7, with D hard to call. CDR1 and CDR2 from the germline V gene are SGHNT and YENEEA. Trimming cost V 1 base and J 3 bases, with 13 bases left between them. The CDR3 consists of 15 residues. The CDR3 is CASSLGAGFDYEQYF. Written as DNA, the CDR3 is TGTGCCAGCAGCTTAGGGGCAGGCTTCGACTACGAGCAGTACTTC.

The CDR3 is CASSQQGYYGYTF. CDR3 DNA: TGTGCCAGCAGCCAACAGGGGTACTATGGCTACACCTTC. This rearrangement joins TRBV2 to TRBJ1-2, with 7 bases that match TRBD1. Germline lookup yields CDR1 SNHLY and CDR2 FYNNEI. This CDR3 comprises 13 residues. V dropped 6 bases and J dropped 3; count of bases not matched to a gene: 4.

The chain has TRBV13 and TRBJ2-1; the match to TRBD2 covers 14 bases. CDR1 and CDR2 (germline): PRHDT, FYEKMQ (reference sequence). The CDR3 extends over 15 amino acids. The V gene end was trimmed by 4 bases and the J gene end by 14 bases; junction bases not matched to a gene: 10. Written as DNA, the CDR3 is TGTGCCAGCAGCTCGGGACTAGCGGGGGCCCTTAGGAAGTTCTTC. Its translation is CASSSGLAGALRKFF.

This rearrangement joins TRBV2 to TRBJ1-3, with a possible D match to TRBD1 (6 bases). V was shortened by 5 bases and J by 0 bases, with 11 bases between the two germline ends. The CDR3 covers 15 residues. The germline gives CDR1 SNHLY, CDR2 FYNNEI. DNA of the CDR3: TGTGCCAGCAGTAAGGACAGAAACTCTGGAAACACCATATATTTT. It specifies CASSKDRNSGNTIYF.

The rearrangement joins TRBV18 to TRBJ1-3; the match to TRBD1 covers 7 bases. The V segment lost 3 bases and the J segment 4 bases; nucleotides outside the gene matches: 9. The CDR3 consists of 16 residues. Germline CDR1 and CDR2: KGHSH and LQKENI. The CDR3 spells CASSPTGILAGNTIYF. CDR3 nucleotide sequence: TGTGCCAGCTCACCGACAGGGATACTCGCCGGAAACACCATATATTTT.

The chain links TRBV29-1 to TRBJ1-2, with D maybe TRBD1 (5 bases). The V end lost 4 bases, the J end lost 6 bases, and 9 bases lay between the germline ends. This CDR3 is built from 11 residues. CDR1 SQVTM and CDR2 ANQGSEA come from the germline V gene. CDR3 region: CSVAGLNGYTF. The CDR3 region has the DNA TGCAGCGTTGCAGGGTTGAATGGCTACACCTTC.

The rearrangement links TRBV28 to TRBJ2-5; 7 bases are shared with TRBD2. The CDR3 is 14 amino acids. Germline V lookup: CDR1 MDHEN, CDR2 SYDVKM. V shed 5 bases and J 1 base; nucleotides not matched to a gene: 4. CDR3 DNA: TGTGCCAGCAGTCCCCCTAGCGGCCAAGAGACCCAGTACTTC. Translation gives CASSPPSGQETQYF.